This T cell receptor beta chain was recovered during a study of memory CD4+ T cells and cytomegalovirus serostatus (dated by TCRdb to about 2019). Study-wide context: A total of around 35 healthy Belgian adults, of whom 9 were CMV seropositive and 24 were CMV seronegative, were included in the cohort. To replicate a published TCR-based CMV serostatus classifier, the study sequenced CD4+ memory TCRbeta repertoires from a Belgian cohort whose cytomegalovirus serostatus was known.

Overall study outcomes, separate from this receptor: Among the 160 or so previously reported CMV-associated TCRbeta sequences, 67 showed up in the CD4+ memory repertoires, with each one found in between one and five individuals. On the Belgian cohort, the classifier built on the original framework reached a median bootstrapped AUC of about 0.95, with a 95% CI of 0.76-1.00. CMV serostatus prediction reached a median bootstrapped AUC of roughly 0.96 with the original framework and about 0.93 with a US-trained random forest. The results were interpreted as suggesting that the CMV-associated TCR signature is largely present in the CD4+ memory repertoire. Unlike the original study, which covered naive and memory CD4+ and CD8+ populations, the Belgian study sequenced only CD4+CD45RO+ memory cells.

A few counts support this clone. Its specific antigen is unknown. Per-base quality was not reported, and no clone a single base away is much larger than it. Genomic DNA was extracted from sorted cells with the Quick-DNA Microprep Kit. Amplification of TCRbeta DNA was done with the immunoSEQ hsTCRbeta kit, following the protocol from the manufacturer. TCRbeta libraries were sequenced on an Illumina MiSeq instrument. Per the original workflow: After out-of-frame sequences were removed, 2,204,828 distinct TCRbeta sequences remained, averaging around 67,000 per individual. Each individual was scored according to the count of 160 or so previously reported CMV-associated TCRbeta sequences and the total productive distinct TCRbeta count. A beta-binomial model was reimplemented in Python, and random forests from scikit-learn, run with default parameters, were trained on data from the US cohort. Classifier performance on the Belgian cohort was summarized as median AUC with percentile confidence intervals calculated over 10,000 bootstrap iterations. TCRdb retrieved this table from immuneACCESS and kept in-frame rearrangements only. Not all clones are present; in checked studies, unresolved V genes account for under half, and no reason is known for the remainder. D and trimming were read from the DNA, whereas the V and J calls and clone size are those reported in that table. The sample table contains about 44,000 clones; only one count was recorded for around 80% of them. The top ten hold approximately 1.8% of the sample.

The V end loses 3 bases and the J end loses 1 base, and a stretch of 12 bases separates them. Measured from the cysteine to the phenylalanine, the CDR3 is 15 residues long. Here the CDR3 DNA is all that survives: 45 bases in frame from base 1. Per the germline V gene, LGHNT is the CDR1 and FRNRAP is the CDR2. Single viable CD3+CD4+CD8-CD45RO+ cells were sorted as memory CD4+ T cells on a FACSAria II. CMV serostatus was determined using a Roche Elecsys assay that detects serum IgG against CMV pp150, pp28, p38 and p52. After the samples were thawed, total CD4+ T cells were enriched through positive selection using CD4 magnetic microbeads. Samples originated from another study that specifically interrogated the CD4+ T cell memory repertoire. Following standard operating procedures, peripheral blood mononuclear cells were isolated and cryopreserved, while serum was kept at -80 degrees C. The staining used CD3-PerCP (BW264/56), CD4-APC (RPA-T4), CD45RO-PE (UCHT1) and CD8-Pacific Orange (3B5) antibodies, and Sytox blue was used to exclude non-viable cells.

This chain joins TRBV12-5 to TRBJ1-1; perhaps TRBD1 is the D gene, with 5 bases matching. The source of this sequence is an adult in good health and CMV-seronegative. Input material: memory CD4+ T cells from blood. DNA sequence: TGTGCTAGTGGTTTTACAGGTAATAGGAACACTGAAGCTTTCTTT. This codes for CASGFTGNRNTEAFF.